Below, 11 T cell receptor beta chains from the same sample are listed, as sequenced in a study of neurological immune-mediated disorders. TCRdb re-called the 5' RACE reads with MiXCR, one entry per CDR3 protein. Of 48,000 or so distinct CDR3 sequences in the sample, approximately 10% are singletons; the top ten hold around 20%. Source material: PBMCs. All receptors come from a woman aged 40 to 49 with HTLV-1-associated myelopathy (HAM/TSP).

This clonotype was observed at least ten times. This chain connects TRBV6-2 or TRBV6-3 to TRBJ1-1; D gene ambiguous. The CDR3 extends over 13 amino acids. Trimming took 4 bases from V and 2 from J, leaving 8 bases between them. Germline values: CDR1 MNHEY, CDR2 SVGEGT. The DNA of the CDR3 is TGTGCCAGCAGTTGGGTCAGCAACACTGAAGCTTTCTTT. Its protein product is CASSWVSNTEAFF.

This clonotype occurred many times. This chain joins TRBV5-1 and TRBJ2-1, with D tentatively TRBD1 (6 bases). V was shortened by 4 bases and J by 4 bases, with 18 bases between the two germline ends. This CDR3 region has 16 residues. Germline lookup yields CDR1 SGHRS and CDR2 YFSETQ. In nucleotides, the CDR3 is TGCGCCAGCAGCCAACCAGGGGAAAGGATTTACAATGAGCAGTTCTTC. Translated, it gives CASSQPGERIYNEQFF. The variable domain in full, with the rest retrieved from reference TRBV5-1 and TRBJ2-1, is KAGVTQTPRYLIKTRGQQVTLSCSPISGHRSVSWYQQTPGQGLQFLFEYFSETQRNKGNFPGRFSGRQFSNSRSEMNVSTLELGDSALYLCASSQPGERIYNEQFFGPGTRLTVL.

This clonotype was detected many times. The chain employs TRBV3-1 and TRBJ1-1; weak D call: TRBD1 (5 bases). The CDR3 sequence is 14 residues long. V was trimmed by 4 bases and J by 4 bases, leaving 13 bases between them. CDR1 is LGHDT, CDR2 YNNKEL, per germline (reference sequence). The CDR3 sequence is CASSPTGGVTEAFF. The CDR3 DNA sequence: TGTGCCAGCAGCCCCACCGGAGGGGTCACTGAAGCTTTCTTT. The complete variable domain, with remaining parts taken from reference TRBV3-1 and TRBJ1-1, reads DTAVSQTPKYLVTQMGNDKSIKCEQNLGHDTMYWYKQDSKKFLKIMFSYNNKELIINETVPNRFSPKSPDKAHLNLHINSLELGDSAVYFCASSPTGGVTEAFFGQGTRLTVV.

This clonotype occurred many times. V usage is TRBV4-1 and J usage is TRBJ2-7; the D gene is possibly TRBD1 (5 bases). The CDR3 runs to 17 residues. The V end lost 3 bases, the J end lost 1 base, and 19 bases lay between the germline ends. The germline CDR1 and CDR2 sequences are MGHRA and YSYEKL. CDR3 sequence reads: CASSHALGRAKSYEQYF. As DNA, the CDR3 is TGCGCCAGCAGCCACGCATTGGGCAGGGCCAAGTCCTACGAGCAGTACTTC.

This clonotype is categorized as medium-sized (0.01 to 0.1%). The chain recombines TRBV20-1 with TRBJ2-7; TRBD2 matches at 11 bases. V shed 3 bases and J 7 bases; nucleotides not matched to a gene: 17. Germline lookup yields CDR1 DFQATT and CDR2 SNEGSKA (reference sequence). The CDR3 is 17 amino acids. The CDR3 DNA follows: TGCAGTGCTAGCGGATCTAGCGGGGGGATCGAGATGTGGGAGCAGTACTTC. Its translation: CSASGSSGGIEMWEQYF.

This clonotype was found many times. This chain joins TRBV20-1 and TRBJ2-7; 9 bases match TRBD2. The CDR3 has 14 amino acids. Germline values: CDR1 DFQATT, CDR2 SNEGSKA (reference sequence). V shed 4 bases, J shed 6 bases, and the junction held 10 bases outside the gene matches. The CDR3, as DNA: TGCAGTGCTACTCTTGCGGGGGGGATAACCGAGCAGTACTTC. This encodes CSATLAGGITEQYF.

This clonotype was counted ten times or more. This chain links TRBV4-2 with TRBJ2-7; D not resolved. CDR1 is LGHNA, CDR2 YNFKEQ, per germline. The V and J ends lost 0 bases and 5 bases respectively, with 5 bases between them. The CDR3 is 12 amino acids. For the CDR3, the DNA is TGTGCCAGCAGCCAAGACGAGAACGAGCAGTACTTC. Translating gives CASSQDENEQYF.

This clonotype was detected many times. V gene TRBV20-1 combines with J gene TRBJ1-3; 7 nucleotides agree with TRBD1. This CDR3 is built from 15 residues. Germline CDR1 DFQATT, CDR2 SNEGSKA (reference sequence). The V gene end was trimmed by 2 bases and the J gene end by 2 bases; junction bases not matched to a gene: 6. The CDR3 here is CSARPNDRAGNTIYF. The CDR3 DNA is TGCAGTGCTAGACCGAACGACAGGGCTGGAAACACCATATATTTT.

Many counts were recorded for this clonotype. The CDR3 DNA follows: TGTGCCAGCAGCCCCCGACAGGGGGATGAAAAACTGTTTTTT. Protein product: CASSPRQGDEKLFF. The chain uses TRBV9 and TRBJ1-4, with TRBD1 matching 9 bases. Trimming took 4 bases from V and 6 from J; bases not matched to a gene: 4. Germline V gives CDR1 SGDLS, CDR2 YYNGEE. The CDR3 covers 14 residues.

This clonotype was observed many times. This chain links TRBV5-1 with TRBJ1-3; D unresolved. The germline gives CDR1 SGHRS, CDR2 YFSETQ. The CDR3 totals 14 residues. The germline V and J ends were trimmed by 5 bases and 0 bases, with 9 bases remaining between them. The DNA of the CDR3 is TGCGCCAGCAGTCCAGCCAGCTCTGGAAACACCATATATTTT. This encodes CASSPASSGNTIYF.

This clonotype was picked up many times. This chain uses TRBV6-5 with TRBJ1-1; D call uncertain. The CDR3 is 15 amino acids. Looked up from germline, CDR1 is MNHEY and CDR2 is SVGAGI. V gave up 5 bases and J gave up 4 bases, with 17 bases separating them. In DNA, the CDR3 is TGTGCCAGCAGTCCGCCTCGGGCAGCTACCACTGAAGCTTTCTTT. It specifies CASSPPRAATTEAFF.